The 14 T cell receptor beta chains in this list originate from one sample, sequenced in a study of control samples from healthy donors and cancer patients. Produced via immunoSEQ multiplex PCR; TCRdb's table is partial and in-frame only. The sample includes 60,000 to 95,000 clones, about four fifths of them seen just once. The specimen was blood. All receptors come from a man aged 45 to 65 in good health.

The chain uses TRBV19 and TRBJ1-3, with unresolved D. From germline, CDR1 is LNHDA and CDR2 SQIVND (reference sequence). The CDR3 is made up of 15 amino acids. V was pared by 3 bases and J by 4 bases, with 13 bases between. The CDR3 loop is CASSMGSSGGNTIYF. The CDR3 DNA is TGTGCCAGTAGTATGGGCAGCTCGGGAGGAAACACCATATATTTT.

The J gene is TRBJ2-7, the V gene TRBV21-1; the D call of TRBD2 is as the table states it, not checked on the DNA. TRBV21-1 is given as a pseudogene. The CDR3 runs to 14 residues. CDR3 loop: CASSIPGGGHEQYF. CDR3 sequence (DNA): TGTGCCAGCAGCATCCCCGGGGGGGGGCACGAGCAGTACTTC.

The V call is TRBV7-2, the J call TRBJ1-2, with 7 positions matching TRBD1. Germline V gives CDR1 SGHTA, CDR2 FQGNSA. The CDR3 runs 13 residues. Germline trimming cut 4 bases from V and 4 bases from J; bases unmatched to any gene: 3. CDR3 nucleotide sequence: TGTGCCAGCAGCTCGGGACAGTTCTATGGCTACACCTTC. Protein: CASSSGQFYGYTF.

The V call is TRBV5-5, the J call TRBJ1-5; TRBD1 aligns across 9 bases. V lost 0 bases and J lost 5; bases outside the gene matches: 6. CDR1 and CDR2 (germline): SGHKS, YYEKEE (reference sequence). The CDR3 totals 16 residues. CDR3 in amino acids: CASSLDGTGSYQPQHF. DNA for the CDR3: TGTGCCAGCAGCTTGGATGGGACAGGGAGCTATCAGCCCCAGCATTTT. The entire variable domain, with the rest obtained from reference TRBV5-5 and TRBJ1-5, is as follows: DAGVTQSPTHLIKTRGQQVTLRCSPISGHKSVSWYQQVLGQGPQFIFQYYEKEERGRGNFPDRFSARQFPNYSSELNVNALLLGDSALYLCASSLDGTGSYQPQHFGDGTRLSIL.

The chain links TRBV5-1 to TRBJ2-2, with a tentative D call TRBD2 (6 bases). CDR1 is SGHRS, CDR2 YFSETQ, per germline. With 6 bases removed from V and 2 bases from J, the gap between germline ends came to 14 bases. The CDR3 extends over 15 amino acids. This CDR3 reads CASTPRDFNTGELFF. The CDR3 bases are TGCGCCAGCACCCCCCGGGACTTCAACACCGGGGAGCTGTTTTTT.

The CDR3 sequence: CASSKFEATSAPNTGELFF. The DNA of the CDR3 is TGTGCCAGCAGCAAATTTGAGGCGACTAGCGCACCGAACACCGGGGAGCTGTTTTTT. V gene TRBV21-1 combines with J gene TRBJ2-2; the DNA was not used to check the table's D call, TRBD2. TRBV21-1 is reported as a pseudogene. CDR3 length equals 19 residues.

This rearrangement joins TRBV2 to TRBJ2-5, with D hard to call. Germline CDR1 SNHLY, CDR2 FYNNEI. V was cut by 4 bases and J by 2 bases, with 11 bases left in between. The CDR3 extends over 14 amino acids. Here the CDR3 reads CASSVIFPQETQYF. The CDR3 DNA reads TGTGCCAGCAGTGTTATCTTCCCTCAAGAGACCCAGTACTTC.

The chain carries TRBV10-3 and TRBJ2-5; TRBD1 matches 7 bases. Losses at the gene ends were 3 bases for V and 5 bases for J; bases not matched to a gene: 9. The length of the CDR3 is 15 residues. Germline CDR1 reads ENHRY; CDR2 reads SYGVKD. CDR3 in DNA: TGTGCCATCAGTGAAATGACAGGGCTCGGGGAGACCCAGTACTTC. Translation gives CAISEMTGLGETQYF.

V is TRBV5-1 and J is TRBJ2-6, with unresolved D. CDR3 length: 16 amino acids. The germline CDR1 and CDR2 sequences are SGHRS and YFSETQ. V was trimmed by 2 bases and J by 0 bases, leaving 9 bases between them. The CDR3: CASSFTAFSGANVLTF. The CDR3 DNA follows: TGCGCCAGCAGCTTTACAGCGTTCTCTGGGGCCAACGTCCTGACTTTC.

CDR3 coding DNA: TGCGCCAGCAGCTTGAAAACGGGGGTGGGGTACGAGCAGTACTTC. This sequence encodes CASSLKTGVGYEQYF. The chain couples TRBV5-1 to TRBJ2-7, with D perhaps TRBD2 (6 bases). There are 15 residues in the CDR3. The V gene's germline CDR1 is SGHRS and CDR2 YFSETQ. V was cut by 1 base and J by 4 bases, with 15 bases left in between.

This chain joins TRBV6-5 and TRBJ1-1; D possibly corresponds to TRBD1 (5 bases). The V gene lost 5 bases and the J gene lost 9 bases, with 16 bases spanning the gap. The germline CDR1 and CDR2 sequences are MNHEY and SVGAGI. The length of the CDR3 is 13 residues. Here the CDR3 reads CASSTNAADKAFF. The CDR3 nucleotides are TGTGCCAGCAGTACAAACGCGGCGGACAAAGCTTTCTTT.

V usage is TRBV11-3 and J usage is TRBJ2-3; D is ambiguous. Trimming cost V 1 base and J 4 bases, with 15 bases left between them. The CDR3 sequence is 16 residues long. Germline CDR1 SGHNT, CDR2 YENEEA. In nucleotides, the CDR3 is TGTGCCAGCAGCTTAGGATCCCGGCTGGAACCAGATACGCAGTATTTT. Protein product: CASSLGSRLEPDTQYF.

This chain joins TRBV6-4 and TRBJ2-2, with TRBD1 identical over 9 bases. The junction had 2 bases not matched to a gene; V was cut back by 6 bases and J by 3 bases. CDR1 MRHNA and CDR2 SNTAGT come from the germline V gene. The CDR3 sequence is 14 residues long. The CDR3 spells CASRGQGHTGELFF. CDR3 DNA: TGTGCCAGCAGGGGACAGGGTCACACCGGGGAGCTGTTTTTT.

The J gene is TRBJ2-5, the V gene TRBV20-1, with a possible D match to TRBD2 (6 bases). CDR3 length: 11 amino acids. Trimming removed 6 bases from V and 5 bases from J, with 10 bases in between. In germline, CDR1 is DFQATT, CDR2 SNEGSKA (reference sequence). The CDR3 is CSAPRGETQYF. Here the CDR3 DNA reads TGCAGTGCACCCCGGGGGGAGACCCAGTACTTC.